The rows below give T cell receptor beta chains drawn from one sample of a study of shared clonotypes between healthy human individuals. Assay: immunoSEQ multiplex PCR; the TCRdb copy retains only in-frame clones and omits some. The sample yields under 1,900,000 clones, approximately 98.5% seen once. The specimen was naive CD4+ T cells sorted from blood. These receptors were obtained from a man aged 25-45 years in good health. Each CDR3 is given with its conserved first and last residue. The order of the fields is D gene, V gene, J gene, clone size, CDR3 DNA, CDR3 protein. A D gene is named only where the DNA matches it firmly. Where a row states a size, it is once, few, many or the class of an expanded clone; other rows omit it.

>-|TRBV18|TRBJ2-3|-
TGTGCCAGCTCGACAGCGGCTAGCACAGATACGCAGTATTTT
CASSTAASTDTQYF
>TRBD2|TRBV7-2|TRBJ2-7|-
TGTGCCAGCAGCTTAGGACTAGCGGGGCTCTACGAGCAGTACTTC
CASSLGLAGLYEQYF
>-|TRBV6-6|TRBJ2-7|-
TGTGCCAGCAGTTACTCCGGGCCTATGGGTGAGCAGTACTTC
CASSYSGPMGEQYF
>-|TRBV29-1|TRBJ2-5|-
TGCAGCGGGAGTGATCTAGCGTTTGAGACCCAGTACTTC
CSGSDLAFETQYF
>TRBD1|TRBV5-5|TRBJ2-7|-
TGTGCCAGCAGCTTCATACAGGGGGCCTACGAGCAGTACTTC
CASSFIQGAYEQYF
>-|TRBV19|TRBJ2-3|-
TGTGCCAGTGTAGCGGAAAGCACAGATACGCAGTATTTT
CASVAESTDTQYF
>TRBD1|TRBV6-5|TRBJ2-7|-
TGTGCCAGCAGTTACGCTGCCGGGACAGGGCCCCACGAGCAGTACTTC
CASSYAAGTGPHEQYF
>TRBD2|TRBV7-3|TRBJ2-7|-
TGTGCCAGCAGCTTATCCCGAACTAGCGGGAGGGGGTACGAGCAGTACTTC
CASSLSRTSGRGYEQYF
>-|TRBV7-2|TRBJ1-2|-
TGTGCCAGCAGCTTAAGCAGGGCCAACTATGGCTACACCTTC
CASSLSRANYGYTF
>TRBD2|TRBV7-7|TRBJ2-1|-
TGTGCTAGCAGCCTGTCTTGGACTAGCGACTACAATGAGCAGTTCTTC
CASSLSWTSDYNEQFF
>TRBD2|TRBV18|TRBJ2-1|-
TGTGCCAGCTCACCATCTAGCGGGAGTGATAATGAGCAGTTCTTC
CASSPSSGSDNEQFF
>-|TRBV10-3|TRBJ1-5|-
TGTGCCATCAGTGACGGGGGTGGTTTTGGTAGCAATCAGCCCCAGCATTTT
CAISDGGGFGSNQPQHF
>-|TRBV29-1|TRBJ2-5|-
TGCAGCGTTGGAAGTCTCCAAGAGACCCAGTACTTC
CSVGSLQETQYF
>TRBD1|TRBV12-5|TRBJ2-1|-
TGTGCTAGTGGTTTGGTTTTGGGTGTAGGGGGCGCGAGCTCCTACAATGAGCAGTTCTTC
CASGLVLGVGGASSYNEQFF
>TRBD1|TRBV5-4|TRBJ2-1|-
TGTGCCAGCAGCGGTACAGGGGGCCGGTTGTCCTTCTACAATGAGCAGTTCTTC
CASSGTGGRLSFYNEQFF
>-|TRBV28|TRBJ2-5|-
TGTGCCAGCAGCTCCTTCATGGAGACCCAGTACTTC
CASSSFMETQYF
>-|TRBV29-1|TRBJ2-1|-
TGCAGCGTTATAGTGTCCTACAATGAGCAGTTCTTC
CSVIVSYNEQFF
>-|TRBV15|TRBJ1-3|-
TGTGCCACCAGCAGAGCTCCCCCAGGGTGGAACACCATATATTTT
CATSRAPPGWNTIYF
>-|TRBV7-9|TRBJ1-1|-
TGTGCCAGCAGCTTAGCGAGGAATGAAGCTTTCTTT
CASSLARNEAFF
>-|TRBV18|TRBJ2-3|-
TGTGCCAGCTCACCAAAAGATACGCAGTATTTT
CASSPKDTQYF
>TRBD1|TRBV19|TRBJ2-2|once
TGTGCCAGTAAAAGACAGGGGGCAGCGAACACCGGGGAGCTGTTTTTT
CASKRQGAANTGELFF
>-|TRBV13|TRBJ2-5|-
TGTGCCAGCAGCTTAGGGTTCGGTCAAGAGACCCAGTACTTC
CASSLGFGQETQYF
>TRBD1|TRBV7-2|TRBJ2-7|-
TGTGCCAGCAGCCAATCGGACAGGGGGTTCAACGAGCAGTACTTC
CASSQSDRGFNEQYF
>-|TRBV28|TRBJ1-2|-
TGTGCCAGCAGAGTCGCGGGATCCTATGGCTACACCTTC
CASRVAGSYGYTF
>-|TRBV5-1|TRBJ2-3|-
TGCGCCAGCAGCCTGGCAGGGGCCAGCACAGATACGCAGTATTTT
CASSLAGASTDTQYF
>-|TRBV7-9|TRBJ2-7|-
TGTGCCAGCAGCTCACTAGGGGAGAATGACTACGAGCAGTACTTC
CASSSLGENDYEQYF
>TRBD1|TRBV7-6|TRBJ2-7|once
TGTGCCAGCAGCTTAGACACCGGGACAGGGCCTTACGAGCAGTACTTC
CASSLDTGTGPYEQYF
>-|TRBV5-1|TRBJ1-3|-
TGCGCCAGCAGCCTGCTTTCCTCCTCTGGAAACACCATATATTTT
CASSLLSSSGNTIYF
>-|TRBV5-6|TRBJ1-1|-
TGTGCCAGCAGTTCCGGAGCCCTTATGAACACTGAAGCTTTCTTT
CASSSGALMNTEAFF
>TRBD2|TRBV4-2|TRBJ2-5|-
TGTGCCAGCAGCCAAGACGCTCTAGCGGGTCTAGAGACCCAGTACTTC
CASSQDALAGLETQYF
>-|TRBV6-5|TRBJ2-3|-
TGTGCCAGCAGTACACCCGGGGGAGATACGCAGTATTTT
CASSTPGGDTQYF
>TRBD1|TRBV27|TRBJ1-2|-
TGTGCCAGCAGCCGACAGGGGTTGAACTATGGCTACACCTTC
CASSRQGLNYGYTF
>TRBD1|TRBV4-1|TRBJ1-2|-
TGCGCCAGCAGCCAAGATCTTCAGGGGGCCTCGACTAACTATGGCTACACCTTC
CASSQDLQGASTNYGYTF
>-|TRBV7-8|TRBJ2-3|-
TGTGCCAGCAGCTTAGGGGTGCGCACAGATACGCAGTATTTT
CASSLGVRTDTQYF
>-|TRBV6-4|TRBJ2-7|-
TGTGCCAGCAGGCCGGATAGGAGCTCCTACGAGCAGTACTTC
CASRPDRSSYEQYF
>-|TRBV14|TRBJ1-4|-
TGTGCCAGCAGCCCTTCTGGGGCAACTAATGAAAAACTGTTTTTT
CASSPSGATNEKLFF
>-|TRBV4-1|TRBJ1-4|-
TGCGCCAGCAGATACAACCCTGGGGGAAAACTGTTTTTT
CASRYNPGGKLFF
>-|TRBV5-4|TRBJ2-2|once
TGTGCCAGCAGCTTGGACCCCGGGACAACGAACACCGGGGAGCTGTTTTTT
CASSLDPGTTNTGELFF
>-|TRBV4-1|TRBJ2-5|-
TGCGCCAGCAGCCAAGGGGGGAACCAAGAGACCCAGTACTTC
CASSQGGNQETQYF
>TRBD2|TRBV11-3|TRBJ2-7|-
TGTGCCAGCAGCTTAATGTGGGGCGGGGGCTCCTACGAGCAGTACTTC
CASSLMWGGGSYEQYF